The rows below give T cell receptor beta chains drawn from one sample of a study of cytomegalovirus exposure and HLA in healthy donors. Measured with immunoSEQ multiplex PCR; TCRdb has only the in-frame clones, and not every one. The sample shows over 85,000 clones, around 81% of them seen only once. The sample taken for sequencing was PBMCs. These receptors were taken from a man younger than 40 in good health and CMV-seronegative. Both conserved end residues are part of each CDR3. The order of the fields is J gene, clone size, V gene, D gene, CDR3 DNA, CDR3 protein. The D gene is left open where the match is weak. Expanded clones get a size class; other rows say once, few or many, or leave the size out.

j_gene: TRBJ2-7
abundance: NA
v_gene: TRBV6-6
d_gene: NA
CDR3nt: TGTGCCAGCCAAGAGGTTTGGAGCTCCTACGAGCAGTACTTC
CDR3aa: CASQEVWSSYEQYF

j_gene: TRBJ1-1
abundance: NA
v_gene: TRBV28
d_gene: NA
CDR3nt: TGTGCCAGCAGTCTCACCGGGATCCCATTTGAAGCTTTCTTT
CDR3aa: CASSLTGIPFEAFF

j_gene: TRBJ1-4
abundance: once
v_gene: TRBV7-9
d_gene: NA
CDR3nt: TGTGCCAGCAGCTTAGCGGGGGGAGCAACTAATGAAAAACTGTTTTTT
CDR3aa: CASSLAGGATNEKLFF

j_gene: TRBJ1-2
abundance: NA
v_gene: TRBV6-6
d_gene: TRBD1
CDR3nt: TGTGCCAGCAGTTCGACAGGGGGCCTGGCTGGCTACACCTTC
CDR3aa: CASSSTGGLAGYTF

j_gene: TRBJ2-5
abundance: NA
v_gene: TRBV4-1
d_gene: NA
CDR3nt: TGCGCCAGCAGCCGGGATGGGGCAGAGACCCAGTACTTC
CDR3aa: CASSRDGAETQYF

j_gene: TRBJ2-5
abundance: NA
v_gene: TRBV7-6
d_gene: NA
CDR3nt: TGTGCCAGCAGCTTAGACCTAATGGTGGAGACCCAGTACTTC
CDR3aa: CASSLDLMVETQYF

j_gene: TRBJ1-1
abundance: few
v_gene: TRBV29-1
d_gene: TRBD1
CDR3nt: TGCAGCGTTTATCCGGGACAGGGCCTTGAAGCTTTCTTT
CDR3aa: CSVYPGQGLEAFF

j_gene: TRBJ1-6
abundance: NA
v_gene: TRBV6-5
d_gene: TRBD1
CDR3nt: TGTGCCAGCAGTTACTCGATACAGGGGGCAAGATCACCCCTCCACTTT
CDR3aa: CASSYSIQGARSPLHF

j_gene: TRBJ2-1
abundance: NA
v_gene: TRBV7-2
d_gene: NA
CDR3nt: TGTGCCAGCAGCTTAAGGGGGAGCGGGACGGATGAGCAGTTCTTC
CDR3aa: CASSLRGSGTDEQFF

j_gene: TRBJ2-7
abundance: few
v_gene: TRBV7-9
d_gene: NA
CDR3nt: TGTTCCAGCAGCCCAGGGTCCTATCACGAGCAGTACTTC
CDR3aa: CSSSPGSYHEQYF

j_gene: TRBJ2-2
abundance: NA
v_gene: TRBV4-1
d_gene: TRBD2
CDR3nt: TGCGCCAGCAGCCAAGGACTAGCGGGGGTTACGAACACCGGGGAGCTGTTTTTT
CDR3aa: CASSQGLAGVTNTGELFF

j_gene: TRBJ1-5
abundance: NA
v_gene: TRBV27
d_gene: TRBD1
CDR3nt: TGTGCCAGCAGTAAGGACAGGTCCAATCAGCCCCAGCATTTT
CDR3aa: CASSKDRSNQPQHF

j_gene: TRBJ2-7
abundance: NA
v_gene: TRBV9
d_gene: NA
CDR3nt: TGTGCCAGCAGCGTATCAGGGACTTTGGAGCAGTACTTC
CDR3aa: CASSVSGTLEQYF

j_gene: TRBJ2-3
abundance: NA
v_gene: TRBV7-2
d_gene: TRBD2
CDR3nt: TGTGCCAGCAGCCCCTCTAGCGGAGCCTTGGGTACGCAGTATTTT
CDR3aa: CASSPSSGALGTQYF

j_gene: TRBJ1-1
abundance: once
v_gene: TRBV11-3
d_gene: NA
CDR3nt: TGTGCCAGCAGCTCCCTACTCAACACTGAAGCTTTCTTT
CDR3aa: CASSSLLNTEAFF

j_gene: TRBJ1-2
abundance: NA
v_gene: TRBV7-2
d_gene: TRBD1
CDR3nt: TGTGCCAGCAGCTCCCATACAGGGGGCGGATTAGGAGGCTACACCTTC
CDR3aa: CASSSHTGGGLGGYTF

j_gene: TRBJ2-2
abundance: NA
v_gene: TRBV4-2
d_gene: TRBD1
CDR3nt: TGTGCCAGCAGCCAAATACCGGGACAGGCCAGTGAGGAGCTGTTTTTT
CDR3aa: CASSQIPGQASEELFF

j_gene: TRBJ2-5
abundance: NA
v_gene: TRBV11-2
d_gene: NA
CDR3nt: TGTGCCAGCAGCACCCAACTTTACGGAAGCAGGGCTAAAGGGGAGACCCAGTACTTC
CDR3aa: CASSTQLYGSRAKGETQYF

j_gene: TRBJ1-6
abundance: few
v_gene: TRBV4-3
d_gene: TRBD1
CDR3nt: TGCGCCAGCAGCCTCGGGGCGGGACAGGGGAATTATAATTCACCCCTCCACTTT
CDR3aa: CASSLGAGQGNYNSPLHF

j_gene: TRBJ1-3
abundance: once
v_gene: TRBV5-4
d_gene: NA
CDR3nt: TGTGCCAGCAGCATAGGACAGCCCTCTGGAAACACCATATATTTT
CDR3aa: CASSIGQPSGNTIYF

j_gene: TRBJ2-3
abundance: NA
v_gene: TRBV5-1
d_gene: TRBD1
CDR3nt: TGCGCCAGCAGCCCCGGCTACAAGGGACAGAGCACAGATACGCAGTATTTT
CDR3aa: CASSPGYKGQSTDTQYF

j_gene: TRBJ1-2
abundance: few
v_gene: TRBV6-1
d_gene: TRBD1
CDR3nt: TGTGCCAGCAGTGAATACAGGGGAACCAACTATGGCTACACCTTC
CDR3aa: CASSEYRGTNYGYTF

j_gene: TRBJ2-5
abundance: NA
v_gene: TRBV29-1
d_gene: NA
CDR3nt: TGCAGCGTTAGGGGAGGCACCCAAGGGACCCAGTACTTC
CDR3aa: CSVRGGTQGTQYF

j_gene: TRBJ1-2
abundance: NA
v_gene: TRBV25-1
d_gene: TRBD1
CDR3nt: TGTGCCAGCAGTTCTCATCCGGGACAGGGGATGATTGGGTATGGCTACACCTTC
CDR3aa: CASSSHPGQGMIGYGYTF

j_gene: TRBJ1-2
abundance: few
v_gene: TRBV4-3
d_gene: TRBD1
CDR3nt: TGCGCCAGCAGCCCGGGACAGGGGGCTTATGGCTACACCTTC
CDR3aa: CASSPGQGAYGYTF

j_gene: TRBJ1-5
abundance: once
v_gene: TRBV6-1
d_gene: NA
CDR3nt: TGTGCCAGCAATGGACGGGAAAATCAGCCCCAGCATTTT
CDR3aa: CASNGRENQPQHF

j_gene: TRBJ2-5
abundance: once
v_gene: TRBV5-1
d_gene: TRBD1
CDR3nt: TGCGCCAGCAGCTTGGAAGGGACAGGTTATGAGACCCAGTACTTC
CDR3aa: CASSLEGTGYETQYF

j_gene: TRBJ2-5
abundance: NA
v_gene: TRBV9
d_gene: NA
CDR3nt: TGTGCCAGCAGCGTAGGAGGAGAAGAGACCCAGTACTTC
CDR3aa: CASSVGGEETQYF

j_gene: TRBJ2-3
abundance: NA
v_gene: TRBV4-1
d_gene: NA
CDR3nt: TGCGCCAGCAGCCAAGAAGTCGCCCGACTAGTCCTCCCCCCAGATACGCAGTATTTT
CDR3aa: CASSQEVARLVLPPDTQYF

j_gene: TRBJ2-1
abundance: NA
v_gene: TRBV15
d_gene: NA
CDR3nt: TGTGCCACCAGCAGAGATCCGGAGCGGCCCAATGGGCAGTTCTTC
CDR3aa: CATSRDPERPNGQFF

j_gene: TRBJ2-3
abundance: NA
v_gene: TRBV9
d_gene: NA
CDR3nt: TGTGCCAGCAGCGAGGGGGGGACAGATACGCAGTATTTT
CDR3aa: CASSEGGTDTQYF

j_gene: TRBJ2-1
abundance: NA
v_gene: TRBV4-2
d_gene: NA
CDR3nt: TGTGCCAGCAGCCAAGATGGTTCGCGTAGCTCCTACAATGAGCAGTTCTTC
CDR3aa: CASSQDGSRSSYNEQFF

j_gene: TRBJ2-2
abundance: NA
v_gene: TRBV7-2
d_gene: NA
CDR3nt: TGTGCCAGCAGCTTACTAGCGCCTACTATGCTGTTTTTT
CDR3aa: CASSLLAPTMLFF

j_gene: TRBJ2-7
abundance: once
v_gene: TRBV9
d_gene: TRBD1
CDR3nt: TGTGCCAGCAGCGTAGAGGGGGCCTCCTACGAGCAGTACTTC
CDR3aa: CASSVEGASYEQYF

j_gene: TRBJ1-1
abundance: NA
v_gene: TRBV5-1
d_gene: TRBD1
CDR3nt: TGCGCCAGCCGGACAGGGAACACTGAAGCTTTCTTT
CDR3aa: CASRTGNTEAFF

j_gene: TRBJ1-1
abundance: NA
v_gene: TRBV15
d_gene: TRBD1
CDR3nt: TGTGCCACCAGCAGAGATACAGGGGTAGTCGCTGAAGCTTTCTTT
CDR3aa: CATSRDTGVVAEAFF

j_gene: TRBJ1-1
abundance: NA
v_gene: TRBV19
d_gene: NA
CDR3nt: TGTGCCAGTAGTATCAGGGAGAACACTGAAGCTTTCTTT
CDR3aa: CASSIRENTEAFF

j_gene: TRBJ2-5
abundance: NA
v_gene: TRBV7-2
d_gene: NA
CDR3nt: TGTGCCAGCAGCCCCCCCTCGCAGGGAGGTGTGGAGACCCAGTACTTC
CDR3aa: CASSPPSQGGVETQYF

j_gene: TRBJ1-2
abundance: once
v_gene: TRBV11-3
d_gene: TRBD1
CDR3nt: TGTGCCAGCAGCTTTGGGCAGGGGGACTATGGCTACACCTTC
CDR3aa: CASSFGQGDYGYTF

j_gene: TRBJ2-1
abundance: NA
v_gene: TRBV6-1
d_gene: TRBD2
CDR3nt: TGTGCCAGCAGTGAAGAGGGACTAGCGGGAGTCGTATACAATGAGCAGTTCTTC
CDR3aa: CASSEEGLAGVVYNEQFF

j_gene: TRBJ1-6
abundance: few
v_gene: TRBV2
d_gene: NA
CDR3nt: TGTGCCAGCAGTGAACCGGGGAATTCACCCCTCCACTTT
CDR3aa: CASSEPGNSPLHF

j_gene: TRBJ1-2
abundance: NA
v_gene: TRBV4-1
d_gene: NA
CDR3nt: TGCGCCAGCAGCCACGGGTACCAAATTAACTATGGCTACACCTTC
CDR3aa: CASSHGYQINYGYTF

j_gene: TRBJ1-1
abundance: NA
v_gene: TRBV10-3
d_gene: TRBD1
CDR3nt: TGTGCCATCAGAGGGACAGGGGGCAACCCTGAAACTGAAGCTTTCTTT
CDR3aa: CAIRGTGGNPETEAFF

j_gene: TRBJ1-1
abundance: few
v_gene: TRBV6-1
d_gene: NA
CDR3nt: TGTGCCAGCAGTCTTCAGGGGAACACTGAAGCTTTCTTT
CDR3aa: CASSLQGNTEAFF

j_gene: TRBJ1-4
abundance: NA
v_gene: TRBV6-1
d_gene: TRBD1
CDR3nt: TGTGCCAGCGATCGGGAGACAGGGTTAGGAGAAAAACTGTTTTTT
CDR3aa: CASDRETGLGEKLFF

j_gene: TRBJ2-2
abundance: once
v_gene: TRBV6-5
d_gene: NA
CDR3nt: TGTGCCAGCAGTTACCAGGCCCGCACCGGGGAGCTGTTTTTT
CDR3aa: CASSYQARTGELFF

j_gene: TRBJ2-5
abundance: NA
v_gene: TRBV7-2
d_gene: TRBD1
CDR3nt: TGTGCCAGCAGCTACCGGACAGGGGCCCCCCAAGAGACCCAGTACTTC
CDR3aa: CASSYRTGAPQETQYF